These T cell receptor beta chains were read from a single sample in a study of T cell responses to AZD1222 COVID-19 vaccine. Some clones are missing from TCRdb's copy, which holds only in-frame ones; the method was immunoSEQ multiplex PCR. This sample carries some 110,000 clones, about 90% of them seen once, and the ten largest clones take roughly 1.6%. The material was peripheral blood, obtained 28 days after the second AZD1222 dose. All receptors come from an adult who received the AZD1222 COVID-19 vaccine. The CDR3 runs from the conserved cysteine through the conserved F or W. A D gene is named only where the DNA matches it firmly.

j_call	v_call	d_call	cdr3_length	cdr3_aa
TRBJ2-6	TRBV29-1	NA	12	CSVSGGANVLTF
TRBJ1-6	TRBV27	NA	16	CASSLSTDSYNSPLHF
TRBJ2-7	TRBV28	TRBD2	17	CASSDFDLAGGPGEQYF
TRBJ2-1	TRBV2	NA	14	CASSNPWDDGEQFF
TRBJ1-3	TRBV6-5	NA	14	CASSALFTNYAIYF
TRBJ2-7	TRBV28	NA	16	CASSLAGDMAKGEQYF
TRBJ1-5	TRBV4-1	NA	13	CASSQAGNQPQHF
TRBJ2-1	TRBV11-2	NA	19	CASSQGQGYGLAANNEQFF
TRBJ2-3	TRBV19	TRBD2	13	CASRGGSTDTQYF
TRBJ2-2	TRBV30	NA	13	CAWSVGGPGELFF
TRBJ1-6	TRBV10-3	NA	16	CAISAGASFYNSPLHF
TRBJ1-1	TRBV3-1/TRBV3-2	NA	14	CASSQSGANTEAFF
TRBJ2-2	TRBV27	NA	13	CASSLTGTGELFF
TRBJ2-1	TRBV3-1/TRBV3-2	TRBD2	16	CASSQDASGFYNEQFF
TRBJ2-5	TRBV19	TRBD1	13	CASSPQGLETQYF
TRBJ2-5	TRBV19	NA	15	CASSIGTLFQETQYF
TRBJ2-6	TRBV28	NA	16	CASSLSSNSGANVLTF
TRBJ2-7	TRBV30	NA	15	CAWSGMKVGSYEQYF
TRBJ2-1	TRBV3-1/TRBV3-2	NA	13	CASSLGPPHEQFF
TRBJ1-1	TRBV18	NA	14	CASSPPGTNTEAFF
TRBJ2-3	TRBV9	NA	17	CASSVEPIGSVADTQYF
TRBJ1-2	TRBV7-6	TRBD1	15	CASSPRTGLNYGYTF
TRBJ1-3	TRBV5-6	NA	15	CASSLAGAYGHTIYF
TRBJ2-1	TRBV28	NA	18	CASSSRAGFVSSYNEQFF
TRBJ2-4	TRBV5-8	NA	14	CASSLEAGSDIQYF
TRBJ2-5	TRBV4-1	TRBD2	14	CASSQGGNQETQYF
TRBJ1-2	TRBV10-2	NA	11	CASSPGSRYTF